This T cell receptor beta chain was obtained from a study of T cell responses to AZD1222 COVID-19 vaccine. V lost 5 bases and J lost 7, with 17 bases in between. The CDR3 length is 15 residues. Germline CDR1 MDHEN, CDR2 SYDVKM. Worth noting for this clone: The antigen is not known.

This table comes from immunoSEQ multiplex PCR, and its TCRdb copy is limited to in-frame clones, with some not included. The data contain 100,000 to 150,000 clones, approximately 91% of them singletons. Overall study findings and caveats: Spike-specific TCR breadth and depth were elevated following two AZD1222 doses. Spike was spanned by vaccine-associated CD4 TCRs, which were dominant at 160-218 and 743-854. Donors, mostly white British, included more females; clonal diversity was possibly underestimated. No day 14 peak samples; only post-peak repertoires were characterized.

The TCR originated in an adult who received the AZD1222 COVID-19 vaccine. This chain connects TRBV28 to TRBJ1-4, with TRBD1 as a possible D gene (6 bases). Material: peripheral blood, obtained 28 days after the second AZD1222 dose. This CDR3 is CASSHSGTLVEKLFF. The CDR3 bases are TGTGCCAGCAGTCACTCCGGGACACTGGTTGAAAAACTGTTTTTT.